The next 2 T cell receptor beta chains were all read from a single sample in a study of blood T cell repertoires in COVID-19. Only in-frame clones appear in the TCRdb table, and some are missing; sequencing was by immunoSEQ multiplex PCR. Of 220,000 or so clones detected, roughly 89% appear once; the ten largest clones hold roughly 16%. Sequencing was carried out using PBMCs or T cells enriched from blood (not recorded which). These receptors were obtained from a man aged 30 to 45 who had been exposed to COVID-19.

The chain uses TRBV4-2 and TRBJ2-1; 9 bases line up with TRBD2. The CDR3 loop spans 15 amino acids. Germline lookup yields CDR1 LGHNA and CDR2 YNFKEQ. J lost 7 bases, V lost 0 bases, and 4 bases had no gene match. The chain's CDR3 is CASSQEVGLANEQFF. The CDR3 DNA is TGTGCCAGCAGCCAAGAGGTCGGACTAGCGAATGAGCAGTTCTTC.

This chain uses TRBV14 with TRBJ2-7; no reliable D call. CDR1 and CDR2 (germline): SGHDN, FVKESK. The CDR3 is made up of 12 amino acids. Trimming took off 4 bases at V and 0 bases at J, with 4 bases between the two ends. The CDR3 spells CASSLSSYEQYF. CDR3 nucleotide sequence: TGTGCCAGCAGCCTTAGCTCCTACGAGCAGTACTTC.